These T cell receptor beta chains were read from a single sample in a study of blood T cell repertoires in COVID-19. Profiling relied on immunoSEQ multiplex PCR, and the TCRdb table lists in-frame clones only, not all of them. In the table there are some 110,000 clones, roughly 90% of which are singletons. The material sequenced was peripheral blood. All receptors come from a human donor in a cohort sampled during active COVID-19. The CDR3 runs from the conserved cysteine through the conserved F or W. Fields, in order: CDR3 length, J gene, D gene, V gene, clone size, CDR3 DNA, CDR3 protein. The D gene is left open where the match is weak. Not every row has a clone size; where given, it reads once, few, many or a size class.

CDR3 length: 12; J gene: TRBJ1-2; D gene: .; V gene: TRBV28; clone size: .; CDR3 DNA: TGTGCCAGCAGTCCCACTAACTATGGCTACACCTTC; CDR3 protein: CASSPTNYGYTF
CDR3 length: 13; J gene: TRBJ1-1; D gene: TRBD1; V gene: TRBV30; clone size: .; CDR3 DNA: TGTGCCTGGGACAGGGGGCGAATTGCTGAAGCTTTCTTT; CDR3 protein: CAWDRGRIAEAFF
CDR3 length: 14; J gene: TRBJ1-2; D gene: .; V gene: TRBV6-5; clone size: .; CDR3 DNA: TGTGCCAGCAGTCAGAGGGCCCCGAACTATGGCTACACCTTC; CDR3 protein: CASSQRAPNYGYTF
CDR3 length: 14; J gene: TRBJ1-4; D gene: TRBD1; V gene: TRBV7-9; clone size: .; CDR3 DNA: TGTGCCAGCAGCTCCGGGACAGGTGGGGAAAAACTGTTTTTT; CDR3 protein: CASSSGTGGEKLFF
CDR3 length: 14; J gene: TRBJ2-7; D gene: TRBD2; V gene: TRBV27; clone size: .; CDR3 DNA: TGTGCCAGCAGCCCCGGGACTATCATTTACGAGCAGTACTTC; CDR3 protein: CASSPGTIIYEQYF
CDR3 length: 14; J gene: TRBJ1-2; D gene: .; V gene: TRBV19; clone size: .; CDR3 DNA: TGTGCCAGTGGAAGGAGGGAAAGAAGCTATGGCTACACCTTC; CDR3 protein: CASGRRERSYGYTF
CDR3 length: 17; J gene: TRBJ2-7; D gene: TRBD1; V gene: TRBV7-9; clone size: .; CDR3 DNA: TGTGCCAGCAGCTCTAGCTTTGAGGGGACAGGGTCCTACGAGCAGTACTTC; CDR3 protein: CASSSSFEGTGSYEQYF
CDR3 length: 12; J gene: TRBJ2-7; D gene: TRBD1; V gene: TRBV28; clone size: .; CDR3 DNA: TGTGCCCATTCGGGACAGACCTACGAGCAGTACTTC; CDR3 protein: CAHSGQTYEQYF
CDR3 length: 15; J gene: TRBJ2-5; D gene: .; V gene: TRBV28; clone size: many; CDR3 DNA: TGTGCCAGCAGTTCCCCACTAGGGAGCGTGGAGACCCAGTACTTC; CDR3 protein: CASSSPLGSVETQYF
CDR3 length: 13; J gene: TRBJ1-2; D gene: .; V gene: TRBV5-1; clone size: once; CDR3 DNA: TGCGCCAGCAGCTTGGGTAGGCTAGATGGCTACACCTTC; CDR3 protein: CASSLGRLDGYTF
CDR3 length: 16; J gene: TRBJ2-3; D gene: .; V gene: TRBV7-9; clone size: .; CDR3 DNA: TGTGCCAGCAGATTATGGGAGCGTCCCCTCACAGATACGCAGTATTTT; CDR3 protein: CASRLWERPLTDTQYF
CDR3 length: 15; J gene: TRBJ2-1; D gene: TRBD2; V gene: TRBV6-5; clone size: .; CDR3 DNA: TGTGCCAGCGGGGAACGGACTAGCGGGAAGGACGAGCAGTTCTTC; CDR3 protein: CASGERTSGKDEQFF